The clone carrying this T cell receptor (beta chain) appeared once. What it binds is unknown. These data are taken from a study of T cell responses to AZD1222 COVID-19 vaccine. Turning to the study itself: Second doses at about 4 or about 12 weeks were pooled.

Produced via immunoSEQ multiplex PCR; TCRdb's table is partial and in-frame only. This table holds some 120,000 clones, approximately 90% found once. Broader study findings: The repertoires were collected only after the peak T cell response. Clonal diversity was possibly underestimated, and the donors were mostly white British, with more females.

Here the sequenced sample was peripheral blood, taken on day 0 of AZD1222 vaccination. The sequence came from an adult in good health.

The CDR3 sequence is CASSLSGGEEKLFF. The CDR3 nucleotides read TGCGCCAGCAGCTTGTCGGGGGGCGAGGAAAAACTGTTTTTT. V and J are TRBV5-1 and TRBJ1-4; D perhaps matches TRBD1 (6 bases). V was trimmed by 1 base and J by 8 bases, leaving 12 bases between them. CDR1 is SGHRS and CDR2 is YFSETQ in the germline V gene. This CDR3 contains 14 residues.